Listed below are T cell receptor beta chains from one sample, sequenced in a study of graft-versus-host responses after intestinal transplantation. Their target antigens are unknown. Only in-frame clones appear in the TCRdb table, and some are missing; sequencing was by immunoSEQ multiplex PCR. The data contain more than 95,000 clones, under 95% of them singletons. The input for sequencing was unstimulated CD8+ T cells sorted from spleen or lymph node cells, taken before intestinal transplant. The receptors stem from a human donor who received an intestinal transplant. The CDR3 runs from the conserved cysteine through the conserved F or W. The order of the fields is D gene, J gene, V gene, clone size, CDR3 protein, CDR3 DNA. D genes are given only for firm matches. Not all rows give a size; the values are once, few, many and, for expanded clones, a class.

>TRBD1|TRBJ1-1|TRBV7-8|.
CASSLGAGGFTEAFF
TGTGCCAGCAGCTTAGGGGCAGGGGGGTTCACTGAAGCTTTCTTT
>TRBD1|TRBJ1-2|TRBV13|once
CASSTRTGRNYGYTF
TGTGCCAGCAGCACAAGGACAGGGCGCAACTATGGCTACACCTTC
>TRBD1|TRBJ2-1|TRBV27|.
CASSFTGTGGPGSYNEQFF
TGTGCCAGCAGCTTCACCGGGACAGGGGGCCCGGGCTCCTACAATGAGCAGTTCTTC
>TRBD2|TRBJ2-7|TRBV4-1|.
CASSQLAGELIYEQYF
TGCGCCAGCAGCCAATTAGCGGGGGAGCTCATCTACGAGCAGTACTTC
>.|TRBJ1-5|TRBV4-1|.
CASSETGPSQPQHF
TGCGCCAGCAGCGAAACAGGGCCCTCGCAGCCCCAGCATTTT
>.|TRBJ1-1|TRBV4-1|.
CASSQTINTEAFF
TGCGCCAGCAGCCAAACCATAAACACTGAAGCTTTCTTT
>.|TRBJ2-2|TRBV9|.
CASSVDAGELFF
TGTGCCAGCAGCGTAGACGCCGGGGAGCTGTTTTTT
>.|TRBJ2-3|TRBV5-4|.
CASRKTDTQYF
TGTGCCAGCAGGAAGACAGATACGCAGTATTTT
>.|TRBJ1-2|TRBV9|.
CASSGDYGYTF
TGTGCCAGCAGCGGGGACTATGGCTACACCTTC
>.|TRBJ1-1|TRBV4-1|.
CASSQDILNTEAFF
TGCGCCAGCAGCCAAGATATCTTGAACACTGAAGCTTTCTTT
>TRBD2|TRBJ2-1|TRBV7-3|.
CASSPLAGGLNEQFF
TGTGCCAGCAGCCCGCTAGCGGGGGGGCTTAATGAGCAGTTCTTC
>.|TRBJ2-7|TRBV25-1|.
CASTNSYEQYF
TGTGCCAGCACCAACTCCTACGAGCAGTACTTC
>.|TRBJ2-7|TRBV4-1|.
CASSHGIVGERDEQYF
TGCGCCAGCAGCCACGGTATAGTCGGGGAACGAGACGAGCAGTACTTC